Presented here are 8 T cell receptor beta chains from one specimen sequenced in a study of blood T cell repertoires in COVID-19. TCRdb keeps only in-frame clones here, not all; method: immunoSEQ multiplex PCR. The profile shows about 230,000 clones, about nine tenths of them singletons. Sample: peripheral blood. Receptors were obtained from a man in his fifties or sixties with COVID-19, enrolled during active disease.

The chain is built from TRBV7-8 and TRBJ2-3; 8 bases agree with TRBD2. Germline CDR1 SGHVS, CDR2 FQNEAQ. Trimming took 5 bases from V and 3 from J; bases not matched to a gene: 13. This CDR3 has 17 residues. The CDR3 loop reads CASSRPLERETTDTQYF. In DNA form, the CDR3 reads TGTGCCAGCAGCCGGCCTTTGGAGCGGGAGACGACAGATACGCAGTATTTT.

The rearrangement joins TRBV5-1 to TRBJ2-3, with D maybe TRBD2 (6 bases). V was shortened by 5 bases and J by 5 bases, with 15 bases between the two germline ends. Germline-derived CDR1 and CDR2 are SGHRS and YFSETQ. The length of the CDR3 is 14 residues. CDR3 sequence reads: CASSNGLTGDTQYF. CDR3 in DNA: TGCGCCAGCAGTAACGGACTAACCGGAGATACGCAGTATTTT.

CDR3 sequence reads: CASSQTGTPTEKLFF. The DNA of the CDR3 is TGCGCCAGCAGCCAAACCGGGACACCCACTGAAAAACTGTTTTTT. The rearrangement uses TRBV4-1 and TRBJ1-4, with a possible D match to TRBD1 (6 bases). The length of the CDR3 is 15 residues. Trimming shortened V by 2 bases and J by 7 bases, and 14 bases separated the two germline ends. Germline loops: CDR1 MGHRA, CDR2 YSYEKL.

The genes are TRBV19 and TRBJ1-1; D is unresolved. V dropped 6 bases and J dropped 0 bases, with 14 bases sitting between them. This CDR3 has 15 amino acids. Germline V gene data show CDR1 as LNHDA and CDR2 as SQIVND (reference sequence). The CDR3 sequence: CASRQIGVMNTEAFF. CDR3 nucleotides: TGTGCCAGTAGACAGATAGGCGTAATGAACACTGAAGCTTTCTTT.

As DNA, the CDR3 is TGCAGCGGGTGGCCAGGGAACAATGAGCAGTTCTTC. Translation: CSGWPGNNEQFF. The V gene is TRBV29-1, the J gene TRBJ2-1; a weak D match, TRBD1 (5 bases). The germline V gene has CDR1 SQVTM and CDR2 ANQGSEA. V dropped 7 bases and J dropped 5 bases, with 12 bases sitting between them. The CDR3 is 12 residues long.

The chain couples TRBV6-1 to TRBJ1-2, with unresolved D. Between the trimmed V and J ends, which lost 1 base and 4 bases, there was a span of 10 bases. This CDR3 has 14 residues. Germline V CDR1 and CDR2: MNHNS, SASEGT. CDR3 DNA: TGTGCCAGCAGTGAAGGGCCCCTTATCTATGGCTACACCTTC. Translation: CASSEGPLIYGYTF.

This chain joins TRBV6-6 and TRBJ2-1, with TRBD2 matching 8 bases. The trim removed 5 bases at V and 0 bases at J, leaving 12 bases unmatched. The CDR3 consists of 18 residues. CDR1 and CDR2 (germline): MNHNY, SVGAGI (reference sequence). CDR3 protein: CASSRPFSGGVSYNEQFF. The CDR3 DNA reads TGTGCCAGCAGTCGGCCCTTTTCGGGGGGGGTCTCCTACAATGAGCAGTTCTTC.

The genes are TRBV9 and TRBJ2-1, with a possible D match to TRBD2 (5 bases). V dropped 6 bases and J dropped 3 bases, with 19 bases sitting between them. This CDR3 spans 16 amino acids. CDR1 is SGDLS and CDR2 is YYNGEE in the germline V gene. CDR3 residues: CASTTEVGPLYNEQFF. CDR3 DNA: TGTGCCAGCACCACGGAGGTCGGGCCACTCTACAATGAGCAGTTCTTC. Using reference TRBV9 and TRBJ2-1 for the parts outside the CDR3, the full variable domain is DSGVTQTPKHLITATGQRVTLRCSPRSGDLSVYWYQQSLDQGLQFLIQYYNGEERAKGNILERFSAQQFPDLHSELNLSSLELGDSALYFCASTTEVGPLYNEQFFGPGTRLTVL.